Listed below are T cell receptor beta chains from one sample, sequenced in a study of identical twins. TCRdb independently ran MiXCR on the 5' RACE reads; one entry per CDR3 protein. The sample consists of about 220,000 distinct CDR3 sequences, more than 6.5% of them appearing once. This sample also belongs to another study, concerning yellow fever vaccine responses in identical twins.

Material: memory (CD45RO+) T cells sorted from blood. These receptors all stem from a young woman in good health. CDR3s include the opening cysteine and the closing phenylalanine or tryptophan. A D gene is named only where the DNA matches it firmly. Not every row has a clone size; where given, it reads once, few, many or a size class.

TRBV3-1	TRBD1	-	TRBJ1-1	TGTGCCAGCAGCCGCAGCCTGGGGACAGTGAACACTGAAGCTTTCTTT	CASSRSLGTVNTEAFF
TRBV29-1	-	-	TRBJ2-5	TGCAGCGTTGGATTGGGGGCGCGTGAGGAGACCCAGTACTTC	CSVGLGAREETQYF
TRBV7-9	TRBD2	few	TRBJ2-1	TGTGCCAGCAGCTCAACCGGGACTAGCGGGAGGGATGAGCAGTTCTTC	CASSSTGTSGRDEQFF
TRBV6-5	TRBD1	-	TRBJ1-2	TGTGCCAGCAGTTCGACAGGGGGGCTAGACTATGGCTACACCTTC	CASSSTGGLDYGYTF
TRBV6-2/TRBV6-3	-	-	TRBJ2-3	TGTGCCAGCAGTTATGAGGGGACATCTCTGTATTTT	CASSYEGTSLYF
TRBV24-1	-	many	TRBJ1-1	TGTGCCACCAGTGATGCCGGAGGAACTGAAGCTTTCTTT	CATSDAGGTEAFF
TRBV12-3/TRBV12-4	TRBD1	many	TRBJ2-5	TGTGCCAGCCAACTAACAGGGGTCAGGGAGACCCAGTACTTC	CASQLTGVRETQYF
TRBV6-5	TRBD1	-	TRBJ2-2	TGTGCCAGCAGTTTTGACAGGGGTTCCGGGGAGCTGTTTTTT	CASSFDRGSGELFF
TRBV28	-	-	TRBJ1-5	TGTGCCAGCAGTTTTGGAGAGCTTCAGCCCCAGCATTTT	CASSFGELQPQHF
TRBV6-2/TRBV6-3	TRBD2	many	TRBJ2-2	TGTGCCAGCGGGACTAGCGTCTTGTCCGGGGAGCTGTTTTTT	CASGTSVLSGELFF
TRBV6-1	TRBD2	-	TRBJ2-7	TGTGCCAGCAGAAAAGCGGGGGACCGGATTTACGAGCAGTACTTC	CASRKAGDRIYEQYF
TRBV23-1	-	-	TRBJ2-1	TGCGCCAGCAGTCAACCCCTCGGGCCGCGGCGTACCAATGAGCAGTTCTTC	CASSQPLGPRRTNEQFF
TRBV5-1	TRBD1	few	TRBJ1-1	TGCGCCAGCAGCGACGACGGACAGGGGCGGACTGAAGCTTTCTTT	CASSDDGQGRTEAFF
TRBV24-1	TRBD1	-	TRBJ2-1	TGTGCCACCAGACCAGGGGGTTCGACCTACAATGAGCAGCTCTTC	CATRPGGSTYNEQLF
TRBV12-3/TRBV12-4	-	many	TRBJ2-7	TGTGCCAGCAGCAACTCCTACGAGCAGTACTTC	CASSNSYEQYF
TRBV7-2	TRBD2	-	TRBJ2-3	TGTGCCAGCAGCTCCGCGGTGGCGGGGGGTACAGATACGCAGTATTTT	CASSSAVAGGTDTQYF
TRBV5-1	TRBD1	-	TRBJ2-5	TGCGCCAGCAGCCCCCAATCAACAGGGGGTAGTGAGACCCAGTACTTC	CASSPQSTGGSETQYF
TRBV20-1	-	-	TRBJ2-3	TGCAGTGCTAGAGATAAGAGTTCAGATACGCAGTATTTT	CSARDKSSDTQYF
TRBV15	TRBD2	few	TRBJ2-5	TGTGCCACCAGCAACAGCGGGATTGGGCAAGAGACCCAGTACTTC	CATSNSGIGQETQYF
TRBV12-3/TRBV12-4	-	-	TRBJ1-1	TGTGCCAGCAGTCAAAATTTCGAAGCTTTCTTT	CASSQNFEAFF
TRBV20-1	TRBD2	many	TRBJ2-5	TGCAGTGCGTCGCCGGGACTAGCGGAAGAGACCCAGTACTTC	CSASPGLAEETQYF
TRBV20-1	-	few	TRBJ2-4	TGCAGTGCTACATCTTTTAATCCGGGGAACATTCAGTACTTC	CSATSFNPGNIQYF
TRBV11-2	TRBD2	few	TRBJ2-2	TGTGCCAGCAGCATTAGCGGGGGGGCGAGCACCGGGGAGCTGTTTTTT	CASSISGGASTGELFF
TRBV5-6	TRBD2	-	TRBJ2-5	TGTGCCAGCAGAGTCGGGGGGGCCTATGAGACCCAGTACTTC	CASRVGGAYETQYF
TRBV20-1	TRBD1	many	TRBJ2-7	TGCAGTGCTTGGACAGGTTCCTACGAGCAGTACTTC	CSAWTGSYEQYF
TRBV7-2	-	few	TRBJ2-3	TGTGCCAGCAGCTTAGCGCAGGGAGGGGGGTTCACAGATACGCAGTATTTT	CASSLAQGGGFTDTQYF
TRBV9	-	-	TRBJ1-2	TGTGCCAGCAACAGGCTAATGGGCTATGGCTACACCTTC	CASNRLMGYGYTF
TRBV5-4	TRBD1	few	TRBJ2-2	TGTGCCAGCAGCTCGAGGGGACAGGGAAACACCGGGGAGCTGTTTTTT	CASSSRGQGNTGELFF
TRBV11-2	TRBD2	few	TRBJ2-5	TGTGCCAGCAGCTTGGAACTCGGACTAGCGGGGGGAAAGACCCAGTACTTC	CASSLELGLAGGKTQYF
TRBV29-1	TRBD2	-	TRBJ2-1	TGCAGCGTTCGCGGACTAGCGTGTACGGTCAATGAGCAGTTCTTC	CSVRGLACTVNEQFF
TRBV7-2	-	-	TRBJ2-1	TGTGCCAGCAGCTTAGTAAAGGGGTGGGAGCAGTTCTTC	CASSLVKGWEQFF
TRBV5-1	TRBD1	many	TRBJ2-1	TGCGCCAGCAGCTTGGTAATCAGGGGGTCTTTTGATGAGCAGTTCTTC	CASSLVIRGSFDEQFF
TRBV14	-	-	TRBJ2-5	TGTGCCAGCAGCCAAGAAATCGGGGAGACCCAGTACTTC	CASSQEIGETQYF
TRBV12-3/TRBV12-4	-	many	TRBJ2-7	TGTGCCAGCAGTTCTTTCTACGAGCAGTACTTC	CASSSFYEQYF
TRBV28	-	few	TRBJ2-1	TGTGCCAGCAGTTTCGAACCAACCCTTTTCGATGAGCAGTTCTTC	CASSFEPTLFDEQFF
TRBV12-3/TRBV12-4	TRBD1	many	TRBJ1-2	TGTGCCAGCAGATCTTACGACAGGGGACCATCGACCTTC	CASRSYDRGPSTF
TRBV24-1	-	many	TRBJ2-1	TGTGCCACCAGTGATTCAGCAGGGGGGGGCTCCTACAATGAGCAGTTCTTC	CATSDSAGGGSYNEQFF
TRBV12-3/TRBV12-4	-	many	TRBJ2-5	TGTGCCAGCAGTTTAAATAAGGGCGAGACCCAGTACTTC	CASSLNKGETQYF
TRBV5-1	TRBD1	few	TRBJ2-2	TGCGCCAGCAGCTTCGGTAGGGGGCGTGACGGGGAGCTGTTTTTT	CASSFGRGRDGELFF
TRBV12-3/TRBV12-4	-	many	TRBJ2-3	TGTGCCAGCCTACGACATGGGTCAGATACGCAGTATTTT	CASLRHGSDTQYF
TRBV10-3	-	-	TRBJ1-1	TGTGCCTCGACAGAAAGGAACACTGAAGCTTTCTTT	CASTERNTEAFF
TRBV11-3	-	few	TRBJ2-2	TGTGCCAGCAGCTTGGGGGAGACCACCGGGGAGCTGTTTTTT	CASSLGETTGELFF
TRBV5-5	-	few	TRBJ2-1	TGTGCCAGCAGCCCCCTAGCGGAGCAGTTCTTC	CASSPLAEQFF
TRBV11-1	TRBD1	-	TRBJ2-7	TGTGCCAGCAGCTTAGGACGGACAGGGTCCGTATACGAGCAGTACTTC	CASSLGRTGSVYEQYF
TRBV20-1	-	-	TRBJ1-2	TGCAGTGCTATTTCAGAACCCTATGGCTACACCTTC	CSAISEPYGYTF
TRBV12-3/TRBV12-4	-	many	TRBJ1-2	TGTGCCAGCAGTCCCACAGTTAACTATGGCTACACCTTC	CASSPTVNYGYTF
TRBV2	-	many	TRBJ1-6	TGTGCCAGCAGTGACTCCGGGACATTGAATTCACCCCTCCACTTT	CASSDSGTLNSPLHF
TRBV12-3/TRBV12-4	-	many	TRBJ1-1	TGTGCCAGCAGTCCCGCTTACAAGAACACTGAAGCTTTCTTT	CASSPAYKNTEAFF
TRBV7-2	TRBD1	-	TRBJ2-7	TGTGCCAGCAGCTTATTCCAGGGGGCGCGGGAGCAGTACTTC	CASSLFQGAREQYF
TRBV29-1	-	many	TRBJ2-2	TGCAGCGTTGGGGTCGGCGGAGACACCGGGGAGCTGTTTTTT	CSVGVGGDTGELFF
TRBV12-3/TRBV12-4	TRBD2	many	TRBJ2-7	TGTGCCAGCAGCCCCCTCTTTAGCGGGAGGTTGTACGAGCAGTACTTC	CASSPLFSGRLYEQYF